Sequencing of this TCR beta chain was carried out in a study of human T cells and chemical hapten exposure. The time point here: pre-sensitization, week 0. Specified treatment: therapeutic diphenylcyclopropenone sensitization with weekly scalp DPC. Study-level findings and limits: Given that the donors had alopecia, their immune response may differ from that seen in healthy people.

MiXCR, run by TCRdb on the RACE reads, gives a single entry per CDR3 protein. In the table there are under 300,000 distinct CDR3 sequences, about 9.4% of which are singletons. This clonotype was recorded many times. Antigen: not known. The TCR comes from a woman in her thirties or forties with alopecia areata. Some clones in this sample may be carry-over from other donors' samples. The sequenced sample was whole blood, obtained in connection with sensitization to the hapten diphenylcyclopropenone (DPC).

The CDR3 DNA reads TGCAGTGCTAGGGGAAGTGGACAGCCCCAGCATTTT. Protein sequence: CSARGSGQPQHF. The genes are TRBV20-1 and TRBJ1-5, with D unclear. Germline V gene sequence: CDR1 DFQATT, CDR2 SNEGSKA (reference sequence). The CDR3 runs to 12 residues. V gave up 3 bases and J gave up 7 bases, with 10 bases separating them.